Below, one T cell receptor (beta chain) is given with its context. This clonotype was seen a single time. No cognate antigen has been identified for it. The record has no base qualities; no much larger clone is one base away. One read alone provides weak support. The data were obtained in a study of tumor-infiltrating lymphocytes in primary liver carcinoma (dated by TCRdb to the late 2010s). For the study in its entirety: Hepatocellular carcinoma (four) or combined HCC and intrahepatic cholangiocarcinoma (one) was present in the five patients, who were three men and two women aged 30 to 69 years. The five patients had tumors of stage T1-T3 N0M0, with maximum diameters ranging from 4.2 to 10 cm. Roughly 3.5 to 8 million productive TCRbeta reads were obtained per sample, and no significant difference in read depth was found between tissue types. TCRbeta repertoire sequencing, expression microarrays and whole-exome sequencing were combined in the study across five regions of each liver tumor, with adjacent normal tissue and blood also included. A total of about 35 specimens from 5 patients, comprising 25 or so tumor regions, 5 adjacent noncancerous liver tissues and 5 peripheral blood samples, were covered by TCRbeta repertoire sequencing. To link TCRbeta repertoire diversity with the local molecular phenotype, the roughly 25 tumor region samples were profiled using Agilent mRNA microarrays. Technical replicate repertoires showed high reproducibility, with mean shared-clone rates approximately 0.9 and correlation coefficients above 0.95. Results and caveats for the whole study, not just this receptor: Because sequencing covered only the TCR beta chain and unpaired alpha chains were not captured, true repertoire diversity is likely underestimated. With just four to six patients in the study, the authors point out that the findings should be validated in a larger study. Compared with blood, tumors had a significantly larger share of the repertoire taken up by the top 250 clones (p = 0.039). Comparison of CD4+ and CD8+ T cell repertoires was precluded by the use of bulk unsorted samples. Just about 8-25% of top clones turned up in all five regions of a tumor, which suggests spatial heterogeneity among tumor-infiltrating T cells. Pairs of tumor regions showed greater repertoire overlap (mean roughly 35%) than tumor-adjacent pairs (roughly 17%) or tumor-blood pairs (about 14%), which is consistent with antigen-driven expansion.

TCRbeta-specific cDNA was reverse-transcribed from 500 ng total RNA using a constant-region primer and ProtoScript II reverse transcriptase. The TCRbeta libraries were prepared through three rounds of nested multiplex PCR following a slightly modified ARM-PCR procedure. Each of the first two PCR rounds ran for about 10 cycles and used multiplex TRBV1-TRBV30 forward primers together with a Cbeta reverse primer. Sample barcodes and Illumina adapters were added in a final 25-cycle PCR using Deep VentR polymerase. Before sequencing, amplicons of 200-500 bp were gel-purified using a QIAquick gel extraction kit. An Illumina HiSeq 2500 was used to sequence the TCRbeta amplicons with 250-bp paired-end reads. Under the source paper's analysis protocol: Quality trimming of reads was performed with Trimmomatic v0.33, and paired reads were merged with FLASH v1.2.11 so that full CDR3 sequences could be recovered. V, D and J germline segments were assigned to the rearranged TCRbeta sequences using MiGEC v1.2.1b. Clonotype statistics, along with Shannon-Wiener diversity indices, were calculated using VDJtools v1.0.0. To cut down on sampling bias, every analysis after diversity analysis relied on just the 250 most abundant clonotypes from each sample. TCRdb trimmed the raw reads at Q25, called clones with MiXCR and kept productive beta chains. Merged by CDR3 protein, the rows form single entries marked with the most common genes and DNA. The V and J calls reflect TCRdb's pipeline rather than the authors' work. The sample records about 21,000 distinct CDR3 sequences, 75% to 80% of which are singletons. The ten largest clones take up just under 40% of the sample.

The trim is 1 base for V and 2 bases for J, with a gap of 8 bases between the germline ends. Taken from cysteine to phenylalanine, the CDR3 has 15 residues. Only the CDR3 portion is preserved as DNA: 45 bases, with reading frame beginning at the first base. CDR1 and CDR2 are read off the germline V gene (reference sequence) as SGHAT and FQDESV. Total RNA and DNA were co-extracted without cell sorting from about 19-30 mg of bulk tissue using the AllPrep DNA/RNA mini kit. About 5 patients with histopathologically diagnosed primary liver carcinoma underwent surgical resection in China between November 2015 and March 2016. At the time of sampling, the patients had chronic HBV infection and had not received any treatment. Each tumor was sampled at five spatially separated regions: the superior, inferior, left-lateral and right-lateral poles and the tumor centre. Histological examination found more than 75% viable tumor cells in every tumor sample. Pieces of fresh tumor and adjacent tissue were cut in half, with one half kept in RNAlater at -80 degrees C and the other half sent for histology.

The TCR comes from a woman aged 25 to 39 with primary liver carcinoma and hepatitis B virus infection. Sequenced material: liver tumor tissue from sampling region 1. What this sample's cell subset or site label stands for: tumor region T1, superior pole. The chain joins TRBV11-1 to TRBJ2-2, with TRBD2 as a weak D call on 6 bases. The CDR3 has the sequence CASSLVGGNTGELFF. The DNA sequence is TGTGCCAGCAGCTTAGTGGGGGGTAACACCGGGGAGCTGTTTTTT.